The TCR beta chain under discussion was sequenced for a study of post-analysis software for immune sequencing data (dated by TCRdb to about 2015). Context from the whole study: Disease courses on record covered relapsing-remitting, secondary progressive and progressive-relapsing multiple sclerosis, though some patients had no subtype annotation. A subset of samples was prepared in parallel using single-end sample barcoding, then pooled and co-amplified after Illumina adapter ligation. The multiple sclerosis patient repertoires were compared with more than 10 previously published healthy control repertoires from donors aged 6 to 25 years. Results the study describes overall, beyond this receptor: Direct clustering with F measure revealed strong co-clustering of samples prepared in the same batch, which led to a batch-effect correction. Normalized Chao1 diversity was significantly lower in multiple sclerosis patients than controls, suggesting substantial peripheral T-cell clonal expansion. The multiple sclerosis patient group was slightly younger than the control group. Significantly higher frequencies in patients than in controls were found for roughly 5 TRBV segments, including TRBV5-6, TRBV5-1 and TRBV20-1.

The library was generated by PCR. Reads for this sample came from an Illumina HiSeq 2500. To reduce PCR and sequencing biases, unique molecular identifiers were incorporated into the TCR beta cDNA libraries. Approximately 500,000 cDNA molecules were obtained per 1 to 10 million input T cells, so each molecule approximated one T cell. The patient libraries were prepared and sequenced with the same protocol used for the earlier healthy control dataset. Within a given batch, samples were prepared together, multiplexed and sequenced on the same HiSeq lane. Concerning the study's data processing: Raw barcoded reads were processed with MIGEC, discarding single-read molecular identifier groups before consensus assembly and CDR3 extraction. Clonotype tables were post-analysed with VDJtools, normalizing diversity by down-sampling all datasets to the smallest sample size. Repertoire overlap clustering matched CDR3 amino acid but not nucleotide sequences to correct batch-related cross-sample contamination. The public reads were run again by TCRdb, first through fastp at Q25 and then through MiXCR, and only productive beta chains were kept. Under each unique CDR3 protein, matching rows form one entry showing the most common genes and DNA. TCRdb, rather than the study authors, made the V and J calls. The sample has roughly 800,000 distinct CDR3 sequences on record, less than 35% of them singletons. The ten most abundant clones make up more than 0.55% of the sample.

TCR beta repertoires were profiled from peripheral blood of under 15 young patients with multiple sclerosis to demonstrate the VDJtools post-analysis software. The patients with multiple sclerosis were children and adolescents between roughly 6 and 17 years of age. Concerning this clonotype itself: Its antigen is still unknown. No base quality values were provided; no much bigger clone lies one nucleotide off.

Including the terminal cysteine and phenylalanine, the CDR3 comprises 13 residues. Only the CDR3 part of the read is kept: 39 bases, read in frame from the first base. CDR1 and CDR2, looked up from the germline V gene, are SQVTM and ANQGSEA. Ends trimmed: V by 6 bases, J by 2 bases; bases unmatched to a gene: 3. This sequence was found in a girl aged 10 to 17 with multiple sclerosis. The sequence joins TRBV29-1 to TRBJ2-7, and 11 bases in between align with TRBD1. Sequencing was performed on blood. At the DNA level, the sequence is TGCAGCGTGGGGACAGGGGGGGCCTACGAGCAGTACTTC. Translation gives CSVGTGGAYEQYF.